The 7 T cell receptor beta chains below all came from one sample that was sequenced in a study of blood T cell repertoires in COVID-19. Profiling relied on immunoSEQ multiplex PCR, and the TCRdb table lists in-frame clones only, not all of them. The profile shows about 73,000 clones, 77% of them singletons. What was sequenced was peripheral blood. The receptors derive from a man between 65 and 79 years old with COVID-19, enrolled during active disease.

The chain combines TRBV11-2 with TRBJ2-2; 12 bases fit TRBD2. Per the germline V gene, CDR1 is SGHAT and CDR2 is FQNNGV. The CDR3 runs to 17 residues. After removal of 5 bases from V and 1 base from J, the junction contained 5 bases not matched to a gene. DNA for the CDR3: TGTGCCAGCAGCAAGAAGGGACTAGCGGGGAACACCGGGGAGCTGTTTTTT. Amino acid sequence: CASSKKGLAGNTGELFF.

CDR3 coding DNA: TGTGCCAGCAGCTGGGGGACAGGGATGTCGGATGGCTACACCTTC. It encodes CASSWGTGMSDGYTF. The chain employs TRBV5-6 and TRBJ1-2; 9 nucleotides line up with TRBD1. CDR1 is SGHDT and CDR2 is YYEEEE in the germline V gene. This CDR3 has 15 amino acids. The V and J ends lost 3 bases and 6 bases, in that order; junction bases with no gene match: 9. Looking up the rest from reference TRBV5-6 and TRBJ1-2 gives the full variable domain: DAGVTQSPTHLIKTRGQQVTLRCSPKSGHDTVSWYQQALGQGPQFIFQYYEEEERQRGNFPDRFSGHQFPNYSSELNVNALLLGDSALYLCASSWGTGMSDGYTFGSGTRLTVV.

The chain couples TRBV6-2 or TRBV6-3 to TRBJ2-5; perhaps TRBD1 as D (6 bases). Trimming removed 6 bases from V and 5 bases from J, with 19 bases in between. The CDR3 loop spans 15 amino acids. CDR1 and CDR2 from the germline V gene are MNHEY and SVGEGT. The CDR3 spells CASSPHQGQMETQYF. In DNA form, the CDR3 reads TGTGCCAGCAGCCCCCACCAGGGGCAGATGGAGACCCAGTACTTC.

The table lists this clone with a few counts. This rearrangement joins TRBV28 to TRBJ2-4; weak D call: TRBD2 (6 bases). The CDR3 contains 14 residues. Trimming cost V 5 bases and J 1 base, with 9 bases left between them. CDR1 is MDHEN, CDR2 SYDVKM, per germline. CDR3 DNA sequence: TGTGCCAGCAGTCCCGGGGGTGCCAAAAACATTCAGTACTTC. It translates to CASSPGGAKNIQYF.

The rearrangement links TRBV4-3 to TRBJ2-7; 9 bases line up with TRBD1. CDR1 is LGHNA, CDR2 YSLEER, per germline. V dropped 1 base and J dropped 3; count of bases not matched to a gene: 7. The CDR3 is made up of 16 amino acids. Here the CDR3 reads CASSQAAGTGFYEQYF. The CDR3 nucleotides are TGCGCCAGCAGCCAAGCCGCCGGGACAGGGTTCTACGAGCAGTACTTC.

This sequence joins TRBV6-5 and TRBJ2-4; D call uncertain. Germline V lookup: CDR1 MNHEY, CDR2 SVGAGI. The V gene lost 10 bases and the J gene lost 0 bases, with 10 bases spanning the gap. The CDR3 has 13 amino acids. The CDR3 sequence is CATLEVAKNIQYF. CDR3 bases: TGTGCCACCTTAGAGGTAGCCAAAAACATTCAGTACTTC.

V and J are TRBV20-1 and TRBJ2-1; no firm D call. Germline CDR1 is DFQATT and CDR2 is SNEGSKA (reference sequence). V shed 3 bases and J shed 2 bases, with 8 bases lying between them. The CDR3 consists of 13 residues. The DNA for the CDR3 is TGCAGTGCTAGTTTTCCTACCTACAATGAGCAGTTCTTC. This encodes CSASFPTYNEQFF.